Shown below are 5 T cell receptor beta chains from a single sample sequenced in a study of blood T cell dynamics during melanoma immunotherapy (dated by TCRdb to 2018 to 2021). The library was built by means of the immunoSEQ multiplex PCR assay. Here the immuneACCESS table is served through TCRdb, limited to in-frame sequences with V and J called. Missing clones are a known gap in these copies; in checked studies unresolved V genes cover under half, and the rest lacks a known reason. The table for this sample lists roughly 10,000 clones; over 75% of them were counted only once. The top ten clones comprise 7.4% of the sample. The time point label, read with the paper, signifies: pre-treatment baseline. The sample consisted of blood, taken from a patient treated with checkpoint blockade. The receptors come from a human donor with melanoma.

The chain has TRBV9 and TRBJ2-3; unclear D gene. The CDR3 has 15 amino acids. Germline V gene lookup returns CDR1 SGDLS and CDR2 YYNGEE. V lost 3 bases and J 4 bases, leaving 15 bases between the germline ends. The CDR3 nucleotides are TGTGCCAGCAGCGCAACGCCAGGATCCTCAGATACGCAGTATTTT. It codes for CASSATPGSSDTQYF.

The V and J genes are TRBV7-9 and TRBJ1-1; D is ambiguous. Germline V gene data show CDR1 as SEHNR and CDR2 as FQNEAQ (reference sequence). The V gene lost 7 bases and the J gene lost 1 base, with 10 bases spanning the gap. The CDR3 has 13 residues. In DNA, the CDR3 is TGTGCCAGCATCGAGCTGGGGAACACTGAAGCTTTCTTT. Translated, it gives CASIELGNTEAFF.

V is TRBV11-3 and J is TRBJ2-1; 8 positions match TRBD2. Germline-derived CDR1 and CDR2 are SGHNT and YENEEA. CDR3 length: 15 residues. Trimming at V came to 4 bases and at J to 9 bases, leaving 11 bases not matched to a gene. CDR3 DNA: TGTGCCAGCAGCTCCGTAGCGGGACGTGCGGGTGAGCAGTTCTTC. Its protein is CASSSVAGRAGEQFF.

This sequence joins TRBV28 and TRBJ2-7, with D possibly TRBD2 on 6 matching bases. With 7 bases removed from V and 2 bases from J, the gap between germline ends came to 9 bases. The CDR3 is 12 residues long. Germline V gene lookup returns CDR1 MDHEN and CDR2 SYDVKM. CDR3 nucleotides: TGTGCCAGCACGCGGGGTGCCTACGAGCAGTACTTC. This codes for CASTRGAYEQYF.

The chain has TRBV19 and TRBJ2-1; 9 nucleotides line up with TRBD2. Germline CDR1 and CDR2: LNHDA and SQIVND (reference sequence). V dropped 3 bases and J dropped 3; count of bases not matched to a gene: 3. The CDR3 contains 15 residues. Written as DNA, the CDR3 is TGTGCCAGTAGTATGACTAGCGGCCGCTACAATGAGCAGTTCTTC. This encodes CASSMTSGRYNEQFF. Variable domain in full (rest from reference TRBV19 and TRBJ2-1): DGGITQSPKYLFRKEGQNVTLSCEQNLNHDAMYWYRQDPGQGLRLIYYSQIVNDFQKGDIAEGYSVSREKKESFPLTVTSAQKNPTAFYLCASSMTSGRYNEQFFGPGTRLTVL.